These 25 T cell receptor beta chains came from one sample sequenced in a study of blood T cell repertoires in COVID-19. Profiled with immunoSEQ multiplex PCR; TCRdb holds only in-frame clones, not every one. In the table there are about 7,800 clones, roughly 83% of which are singletons. Sequencing was carried out using peripheral blood. Receptors were obtained from a woman in her sixties with active COVID-19.

With regard to this clone: The junction departs from the called germline gene at one end, perhaps through a read error. This chain connects TRBV5-1 to TRBJ1-1; D might be TRBD1 (5 bases). Looked up from germline, CDR1 is SGHRS and CDR2 is YFSETQ. CDR3 length equals 13 residues. CDR3 sequence: CTSSPWGETEAFF. The DNA for the CDR3 is TGCACCAGCAGCCCTTGGGGGGAAACTGAAGCTTTCTTT.

This clone has only one observation. This chain uses TRBV25-1 with TRBJ1-1; maybe TRBD1 (5 bases). CDR1 is MGHDK and CDR2 is SYGVNS in the germline V gene. The CDR3 is made up of 13 amino acids. The germline V and J ends were trimmed by 6 bases and 4 bases, with 12 bases remaining between them. CDR3 sequence: CASRRGGSTEAFF. CDR3 bases: TGTGCCAGCAGGCGGGGGGGGAGCACTGAAGCTTTCTTT.

V gene TRBV5-1 combines with J gene TRBJ1-1, with a weak D call TRBD1 (6 bases). V lost 3 bases, J lost 1 base, and 13 bases lay in between. CDR3 length: 15 residues. Germline CDR1 reads SGHRS; CDR2 reads YFSETQ. The CDR3: CASSSDLDRNTEAFF. Here the CDR3 DNA reads TGCGCCAGCAGCTCGGACCTGGACAGGAACACTGAAGCTTTCTTT.

V gene TRBV7-9 combines with J gene TRBJ2-1; 8 bases are shared with TRBD2. Per germline, CDR1 SEHNR and CDR2 FQNEAQ (reference sequence). V dropped 6 bases and J dropped 3; count of bases not matched to a gene: 13. The CDR3 extends over 17 amino acids. CDR3 in amino acids: CASSRGGHGARYNEQFF. Here the CDR3 DNA reads TGTGCCAGCAGTCGGGGGGGACACGGGGCTCGCTACAATGAGCAGTTCTTC.

This chain uses TRBV28 with TRBJ2-2; D not resolved. Trimming removed 5 bases from V and 6 bases from J, with 16 bases in between. CDR1 is MDHEN, CDR2 SYDVKM, per germline. This CDR3 has 15 residues. CDR3 sequence: CASSKSPVGAGELFF. CDR3 bases: TGTGCCAGCAGTAAATCCCCGGTCGGAGCCGGGGAGCTGTTTTTT.

The chain links TRBV7-2 to TRBJ2-7, with D tentatively TRBD2 (6 bases). Germline V lookup: CDR1 SGHTA, CDR2 FQGNSA. Trimming pared 1 base from V and 2 bases from J, leaving 12 bases between. CDR3 length: 15 amino acids. The CDR3 sequence: CASSLVQSGAYEQYF. Here the CDR3 DNA reads TGTGCCAGCAGCTTAGTCCAGTCGGGGGCCTACGAGCAGTACTTC. The full variable domain, rest sourced from reference TRBV7-2 and TRBJ2-7, is GAGVSQSPSNKVTEKGKDVELRCDPISGHTALYWYRQSLGQGLEFLIYFQGNSAPDKSGLPSDRFSAERTGGSVSTLTIQRTQQEDSAVYLCASSLVQSGAYEQYFGPGTRLTVT.

The chain is built from TRBV9 and TRBJ1-1; 7 nucleotides line up with TRBD1. The CDR3 contains 14 residues. CDR1 is SGDLS, CDR2 YYNGEE, per germline. J gave up 3 bases and V 4 bases, and 6 bases lay outside the gene matches. This chain's CDR3 is CASSPGTAHTEAFF. CDR3 sequence (DNA): TGTGCCAGCAGCCCCGGGACAGCCCACACTGAAGCTTTCTTT.

This chain uses TRBV7-9 with TRBJ2-1; weak D call: TRBD2 (6 bases). The CDR3 sequence is 13 residues long. V dropped 6 bases and J dropped 4 bases, with 10 bases sitting between them. Germline assignment: CDR1 SEHNR and CDR2 FQNEAQ (reference sequence). CDR3 protein: CASREGGYNEQFF. The DNA of the CDR3 is TGTGCCAGCAGGGAGGGCGGGTACAATGAGCAGTTCTTC.

This clone was observed a single time. This chain connects TRBV7-2 to TRBJ1-1; perhaps TRBD1 as D (5 bases). The CDR3 is 13 amino acids. Trimming took 6 bases from V and 5 from J, leaving 13 bases between them. Per the germline V gene, CDR1 is SGHTA and CDR2 is FQGNSA. CDR3 region: CASRFARGTEAFF. CDR3 sequence (DNA): TGTGCCAGCAGATTTGCTCGGGGGACTGAAGCTTTCTTT.

The chain recombines TRBV6-4 with TRBJ2-2; D call uncertain. The CDR3 is 14 residues long. Germline V gene sequence: CDR1 MRHNA, CDR2 SNTAGT. The germline V and J ends were trimmed by 5 bases and 4 bases, with 11 bases remaining between them. CDR3 sequence reads: CASSSTPGTGELFF. CDR3 coding DNA: TGTGCCAGCAGTTCGACCCCGGGCACCGGGGAGCTGTTTTTT.

J is TRBJ2-4 and V is TRBV19; perhaps TRBD2 as D (5 bases). Between the trimmed V and J ends, which lost 3 bases and 5 bases, there was a span of 11 bases. Germline loops: CDR1 LNHDA, CDR2 SQIVND (reference sequence). The CDR3 length is 14 residues. The CDR3 nucleotides read TGTGCCAGTAGTATGGGTCAGGAGGAAAACATTCAGTACTTC. Translation gives CASSMGQEENIQYF. Full variable domain (outside the CDR3, taken from reference TRBV19 and TRBJ2-4): DGGITQSPKYLFRKEGQNVTLSCEQNLNHDAMYWYRQDPGQGLRLIYYSQIVNDFQKGDIAEGYSVSREKKESFPLTVTSAQKNPTAFYLCASSMGQEENIQYFGAGTRLSVL.

This clone was seen once. The rearrangement uses TRBV18 and TRBJ2-5; 7 bases map to TRBD2. Germline V lookup: CDR1 KGHSH, CDR2 LQKENI. Losses at the gene ends were 6 bases for V and 5 bases for J; bases not matched to a gene: 9. The CDR3 spans 14 residues. CDR3 amino acids: CASSASGAEETQYF. As DNA, the CDR3 is TGTGCCAGCTCCGCCAGCGGGGCCGAGGAGACCCAGTACTTC.

This clone showed up just once. The chain has TRBV30 and TRBJ1-2; D gene ambiguous. V gave up 5 bases and J gave up 6 bases, with 16 bases separating them. The germline V gene has CDR1 GTSNPN and CDR2 SVGIG (reference sequence). The CDR3 runs 13 residues. CDR3 coding DNA: TGTGCCTGGGACGGGTCGGGGTTGGATGGCTACACCTTC. Translating it yields CAWDGSGLDGYTF.

The V gene is TRBV6-1, the J gene TRBJ2-1; 11 bases are shared with TRBD1. Germline CDR1 MNHNS, CDR2 SASEGT. The CDR3 spans 19 residues. V gave up 1 base and J gave up 1 base; unmatched junction bases: 9. The CDR3, as DNA: TGTGCCAGCAGTGAAGTAGCGGGACAGGGGGTAGGGTCCTACAATGAGCAGTTCTTC. Amino acids: CASSEVAGQGVGSYNEQFF.

This clone was recorded a few times. The CDR3 loop is CASSQGGVASGQPQHF. CDR3 in DNA: TGCGCCAGCAGCCAAGGAGGTGTCGCGTCGGGACAGCCCCAGCATTTT. The chain recombines TRBV4-1 with TRBJ1-5; no firm D call. Trimming took off 1 base at V and 7 bases at J, with 17 bases between the two ends. The germline V gene encodes CDR1 MGHRA and CDR2 YSYEKL. The CDR3 is 16 residues long.

The V and J genes are TRBV19 and TRBJ1-2; possible D gene TRBD1, 6 bases. Trimming took 5 bases from V and 0 from J, leaving 10 bases between them. The CDR3 totals 14 residues. The V gene's germline CDR1 is LNHDA and CDR2 SQIVND (reference sequence). The DNA of the CDR3 is TGTGCCAGTAGTGCACAGGGTTCTAACTATGGCTACACCTTC. Translating it yields CASSAQGSNYGYTF.

This clone was counted once. This sequence joins TRBV30 and TRBJ1-6; 8 nucleotides agree with TRBD1. Germline V lookup: CDR1 GTSNPN, CDR2 SVGIG (reference sequence). V shed 2 bases, J shed 9 bases, and the junction held 9 bases outside the gene matches. The CDR3 length is 15 residues. The CDR3 DNA sequence: TGTGCCTGGAGTCCCGGGGCAGGGGGCGGTTCACCCCTCCACTTT. Translated: CAWSPGAGGGSPLHF.

The chain joins TRBV4-3 to TRBJ2-7; tentative D call: TRBD2 (6 bases). Germline CDR1 LGHNA, CDR2 YSLEER. Between the trimmed V and J ends, which lost 0 bases and 3 bases, there was a span of 27 bases. The CDR3 is 20 residues long. As DNA, the CDR3 is TGCGCCAGCAGCCAAGAGTTAGCGGCCCGGGACGCAAGAACCCTCTACGAGCAGTACTTC. The encoded protein is CASSQELAARDARTLYEQYF.

V gene TRBV19 combines with J gene TRBJ1-1; maybe TRBD1 (5 bases). CDR1 is LNHDA and CDR2 is SQIVND in the germline V gene (reference sequence). The CDR3 covers 15 residues. V gave up 7 bases and J gave up 9 bases, with 24 bases separating them. The CDR3 loop reads CASNEWGLGRLQAFF. The CDR3 bases are TGTGCCAGTAACGAGTGGGGGTTAGGGAGGTTACAAGCTTTCTTT.

This chain uses TRBV30 with TRBJ2-7, with 7 nucleotides matching TRBD2. V trimming: 1 base; J trimming: 0 bases; junction bases outside the gene matches: 6. CDR1 is GTSNPN, CDR2 SVGIG, per germline (reference sequence). The CDR3 has 15 amino acids. For the CDR3, the DNA is TGTGCCTGGAGTGGGGAGGGGAGCAGCTCCTACGAGCAGTACTTC. It encodes CAWSGEGSSSYEQYF.

The count of this clone is one. The chain is built from TRBV7-2 and TRBJ1-2; D is undetermined. Per germline, CDR1 SGHTA and CDR2 FQGNSA. The CDR3 is made up of 14 amino acids. V shed 2 bases and J shed 7 bases, with 14 bases lying between them. As DNA, the CDR3 is TGTGCCAGCAGCTTAAAAACAGCCGGCCGTGGCTACACCTTC. This sequence encodes CASSLKTAGRGYTF.

The V and J genes are TRBV29-1 and TRBJ2-3; tentatively, D is TRBD1 (6 bases). With 1 base removed from V and 0 bases from J, the gap between germline ends came to 11 bases. The CDR3 is made up of 15 amino acids. Germline CDR1 reads SQVTM; CDR2 reads ANQGSEA. In nucleotides, the CDR3 is TGCAGCGTTGAAGTCATGACAGGAAGCACAGATACGCAGTATTTT. This gives the protein CSVEVMTGSTDTQYF.

This clone was counted once. V usage is TRBV12-3 or TRBV12-4 and J usage is TRBJ2-3; D is undetermined. V shed 4 bases and J shed 8 bases, with 7 bases lying between them. CDR3 length equals 11 residues. The CDR3 DNA reads TGTGCCAGCAGTTACGCCGGTACGCAGTATTTT. As protein: CASSYAGTQYF.

The sample holds one count of this clone. V gene TRBV5-1 combines with J gene TRBJ2-1; 10 bases fit TRBD2. The J segment lost 2 bases and the V segment lost 2 bases, leaving 4 bases of the junction unmatched. Germline V gene lookup returns CDR1 SGHRS and CDR2 YFSETQ. The CDR3 spans 16 residues. CDR3 bases: TGCGCCAGCAGCTTTGGGAGCGGGGGGGCCTACAATGAGCAGTTCTTC. Translated, it gives CASSFGSGGAYNEQFF.

The rearrangement uses TRBV4-1 and TRBJ1-6; D uncertain. Germline values: CDR1 MGHRA, CDR2 YSYEKL. The V end was cut by 2 bases, the J end by 6 bases, with 14 bases between. The CDR3 consists of 16 residues. The CDR3 loop is CASSQYNSALNSPLHF. For the CDR3, the DNA is TGCGCCAGCAGCCAATATAACTCCGCCCTTAATTCACCCCTCCACTTT.